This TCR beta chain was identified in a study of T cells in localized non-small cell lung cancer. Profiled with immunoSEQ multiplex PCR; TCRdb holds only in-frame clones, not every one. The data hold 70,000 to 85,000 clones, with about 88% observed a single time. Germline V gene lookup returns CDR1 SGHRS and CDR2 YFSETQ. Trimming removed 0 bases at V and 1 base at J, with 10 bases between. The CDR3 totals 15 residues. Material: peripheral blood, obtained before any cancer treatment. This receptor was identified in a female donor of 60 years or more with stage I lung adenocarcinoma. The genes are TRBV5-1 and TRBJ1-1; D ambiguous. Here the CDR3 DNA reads TGCGCCAGCAGCTTGGACGGCAGTGAGAACACTGAAGCTTTCTTT. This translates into CASSLDGSENTEAFF.